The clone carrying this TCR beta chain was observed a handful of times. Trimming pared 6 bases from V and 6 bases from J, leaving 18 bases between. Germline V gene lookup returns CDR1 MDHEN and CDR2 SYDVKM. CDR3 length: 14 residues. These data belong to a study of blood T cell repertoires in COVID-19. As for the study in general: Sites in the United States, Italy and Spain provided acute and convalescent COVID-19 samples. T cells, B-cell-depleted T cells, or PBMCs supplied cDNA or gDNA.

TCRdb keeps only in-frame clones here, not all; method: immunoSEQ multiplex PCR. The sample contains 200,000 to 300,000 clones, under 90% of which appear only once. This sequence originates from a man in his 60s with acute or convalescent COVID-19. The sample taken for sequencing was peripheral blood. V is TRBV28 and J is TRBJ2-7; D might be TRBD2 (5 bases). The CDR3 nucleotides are TGTGCCAGCAGCCGAGAGGGTCGGAACGCCGAGCAGTACTTC. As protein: CASSREGRNAEQYF.